The rows below give T cell receptor beta chains drawn from one sample of a study of blood T cell repertoires in COVID-19. TCRdb keeps only in-frame clones here, not all; method: immunoSEQ multiplex PCR. Counted here are about 90,000 clones, around 93% occurring once; the ten biggest clones make up about 2.5%. Source material: peripheral blood. These receptors were collected from a human donor with active COVID-19. The donor label of this sample is uncertain. Both conserved end residues are trimmed from each CDR3.

cdr3_aa	v_call	j_call
ASSSIQTSDRLYQETQY	TRBV27	TRBJ2-5
ASSIGDSRGADTQY	TRBV19	TRBJ2-3
ASSLDVRDPTYEQY	TRBV5-1	TRBJ2-7
ASSQDLAGELF	TRBV14	TRBJ2-2
ASSQESSGVAGELF	TRBV3-1/TRBV3-2	TRBJ2-2
SATEPYNEQF	TRBV29-1	TRBJ2-1
AIQGIGTDTQY	TRBV10-3	TRBJ2-3
ASQASGTDTQY	TRBV10-3	TRBJ2-3
ASSQEGYPRANVLT	TRBV14	TRBJ2-6
ASTWTGAYQETQY	TRBV7-8	TRBJ2-5
ATDRGTGSNQPQH	TRBV15	TRBJ1-5
ASSQTTGINQPQH	TRBV7-6	TRBJ1-5
ASSAGLSTVEQF	TRBV5-1	TRBJ2-1
ASSLWTSGQYGYGYT	TRBV28	TRBJ1-2
ASRTAADTQY	TRBV28	TRBJ2-3
ASSSKRGGPLLGYNEQF	TRBV19	TRBJ2-1
ASSLDRGNQPQH	TRBV11-2	TRBJ1-5
ASSQVSREGEKLF	TRBV4-1	TRBJ1-4
ASSLAARPHEQY	TRBV5-4	TRBJ2-7
ATSDLRTMTGGKETQY	TRBV24-1	TRBJ2-5
ASSPKVVNEKLF	TRBV9	TRBJ1-4
ASVGGGSGNTEAF	TRBV28	TRBJ1-1
ASSLEGQGQGYT	TRBV5-1	TRBJ1-2
ASSQDPLAGIQNEQF	TRBV4-3	TRBJ2-1
ASSDPGGSTDTQY	TRBV6-2/TRBV6-3	TRBJ2-3
ASSTDATNEKLF	TRBV5-4	TRBJ1-4
ASRSSHTIY	TRBV6-5	TRBJ1-3
ASSYSVLRQDTQY	TRBV6-2/TRBV6-3	TRBJ2-3
ASSYISGGANTGELF	TRBV6-2/TRBV6-3	TRBJ2-2
ASSPSAGQGYEQY	TRBV9	TRBJ2-7
ASSQTGRDQPQH	TRBV5-4	TRBJ1-5
ASSDRAGGGVGQY	TRBV2	TRBJ2-3